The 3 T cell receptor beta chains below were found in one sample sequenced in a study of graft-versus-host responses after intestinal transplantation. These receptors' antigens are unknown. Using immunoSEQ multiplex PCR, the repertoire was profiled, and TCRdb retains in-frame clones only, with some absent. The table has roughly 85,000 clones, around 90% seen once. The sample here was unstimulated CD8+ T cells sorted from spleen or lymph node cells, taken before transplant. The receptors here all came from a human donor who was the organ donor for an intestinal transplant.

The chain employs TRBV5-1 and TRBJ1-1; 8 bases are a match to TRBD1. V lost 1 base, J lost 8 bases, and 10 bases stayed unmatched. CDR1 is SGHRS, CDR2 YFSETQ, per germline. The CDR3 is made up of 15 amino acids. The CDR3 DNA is TGCGCCAGCAGCTTGTTTGTTCAGGGGGCCAGAGAAGCTTTCTTT. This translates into CASSLFVQGAREAFF. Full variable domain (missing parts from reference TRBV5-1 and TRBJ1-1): KAGVTQTPRYLIKTRGQQVTLSCSPISGHRSVSWYQQTPGQGLQFLFEYFSETQRNKGNFPGRFSGRQFSNSRSEMNVSTLELGDSALYLCASSLFVQGAREAFFGQGTRLTVV.

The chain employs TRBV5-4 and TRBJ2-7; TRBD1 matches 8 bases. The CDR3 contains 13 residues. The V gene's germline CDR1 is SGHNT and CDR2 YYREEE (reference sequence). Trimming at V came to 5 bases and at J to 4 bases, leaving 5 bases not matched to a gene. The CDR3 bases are TGTGCCAGCAGAGCTACAGGGGGATACGAGCAGTACTTC. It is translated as CASRATGGYEQYF. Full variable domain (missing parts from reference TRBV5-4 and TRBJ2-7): ETGVTQSPTHLIKTRGQQVTLRCSSQSGHNTVSWYQQALGQGPQFIFQYYREEENGRGNFPPRFSGLQFPNYSSELNVNALELDDSALYLCASRATGGYEQYFGPGTRLTVT.

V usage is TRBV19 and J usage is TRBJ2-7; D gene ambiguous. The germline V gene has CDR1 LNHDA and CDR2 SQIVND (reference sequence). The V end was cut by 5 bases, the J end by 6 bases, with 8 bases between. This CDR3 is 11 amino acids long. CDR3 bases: TGTGCCAGTAGTGGGGAATTCGAGCAGTACTTC. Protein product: CASSGEFEQYF.